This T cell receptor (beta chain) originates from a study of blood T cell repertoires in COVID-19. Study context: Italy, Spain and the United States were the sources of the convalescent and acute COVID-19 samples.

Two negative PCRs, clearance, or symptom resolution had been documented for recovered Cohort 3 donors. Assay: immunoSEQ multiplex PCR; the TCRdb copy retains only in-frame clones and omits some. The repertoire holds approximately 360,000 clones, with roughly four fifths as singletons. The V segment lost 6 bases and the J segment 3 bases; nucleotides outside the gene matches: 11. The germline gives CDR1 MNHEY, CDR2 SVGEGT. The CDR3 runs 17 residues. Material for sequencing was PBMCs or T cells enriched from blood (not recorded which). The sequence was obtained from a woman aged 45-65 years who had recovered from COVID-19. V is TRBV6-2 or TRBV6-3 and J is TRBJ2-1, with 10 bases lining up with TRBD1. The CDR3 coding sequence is TGTGCCAGCAGCCCTAATCCGGGACAGGGGAACTACAATGAGCAGTTCTTC. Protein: CASSPNPGQGNYNEQFF.